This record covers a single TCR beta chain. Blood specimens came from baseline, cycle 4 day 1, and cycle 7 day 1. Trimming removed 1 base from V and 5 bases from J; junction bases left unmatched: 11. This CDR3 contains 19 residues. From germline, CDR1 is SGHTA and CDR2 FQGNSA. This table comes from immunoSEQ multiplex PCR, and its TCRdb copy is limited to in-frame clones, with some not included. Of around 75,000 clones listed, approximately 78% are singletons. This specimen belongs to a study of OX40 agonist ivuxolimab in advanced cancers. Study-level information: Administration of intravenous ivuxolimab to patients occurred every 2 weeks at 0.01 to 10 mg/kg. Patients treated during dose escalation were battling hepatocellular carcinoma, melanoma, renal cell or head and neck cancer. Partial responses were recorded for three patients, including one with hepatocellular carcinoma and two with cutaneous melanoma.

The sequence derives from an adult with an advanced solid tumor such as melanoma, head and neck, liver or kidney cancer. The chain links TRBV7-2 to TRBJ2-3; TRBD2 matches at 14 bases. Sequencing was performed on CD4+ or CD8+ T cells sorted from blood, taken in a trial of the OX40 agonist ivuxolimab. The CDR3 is CASSLVPQTSGGAIDTQYF. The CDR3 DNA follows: TGTGCCAGCAGCTTAGTTCCCCAGACTAGCGGGGGGGCAATAGATACGCAGTATTTT.